This T cell receptor (beta chain) was documented in a study of response to subunit inactivated influenza vaccine. Study observations and caveats: With each seasonal influenza vaccination, the authors suggested, few new T cells are recruited.

This clonotype has at least ten counts. Its antigen remains unknown. TCRdb fed the RT-PCR reads into MiXCR, producing one record per CDR3 protein. Here the sample spans 650,000 or so distinct CDR3 sequences, about 14% being singletons. Germline CDR1 is SEHNR and CDR2 is FQNEAQ (reference sequence). The CDR3 extends over 14 amino acids. V was cut by 6 bases and J by 2 bases, with 14 bases left in between. The specimen was PBMCs from blood, collected 14 days before vaccination. The gene calls are TRBV7-9 and TRBJ2-7; possibly TRBD1 or TRBD2 for D (5 bases each). The TCR sequence derives from a man aged 50-59 years who received an inactivated influenza vaccine. This chain's CDR3 is CASRNSEGTYEQYF. CDR3 DNA: TGTGCCAGCAGAAACAGTGAGGGGACCTACGAGCAGTACTTC. Full variable domain (remainder filled in from reference TRBV7-9 and TRBJ2-7): DTGVSQNPRHKITKRGQNVTFRCDPISEHNRLYWYRQTLGQGPEFLTYFQNEAQLEKSRLLSDRFSAERPKGSFSTLEIQRTEQGDSAMYLCASRNSEGTYEQYFGPGTRLTVT.